These 4 T cell receptor beta chains were all obtained from the same sample, sequenced in a study of T-cell reconstitution after alpha-beta-depleted transplantation in children. The TCRbeta library incorporated unique molecular identifiers. TCRdb independently ran MiXCR on the PCR reads; one entry per CDR3 protein. The data show fewer than 750,000 distinct CDR3 sequences, over 25% seen once. Sequences were derived from PBMCs, sampled before TCRalphabeta/CD19-depleted stem cell transplant. The receptors originated from a boy younger than two with Wiskott-Aldrich syndrome, due to receive a stem cell transplant.

This clonotype occurred a few times. The V and J genes are TRBV29-1 and TRBJ2-4, with D possibly being TRBD1 or TRBD2 (5 bases each). V lost 4 bases and J 1 base, leaving 11 bases between the germline ends. The length of the CDR3 is 14 residues. The germline V gene has CDR1 SQVTM and CDR2 ANQGSEA. CDR3 region: CSVVGRAAKNIQYF. In nucleotides, the CDR3 is TGCAGCGTTGTGGGGCGGGCGGCCAAAAACATTCAGTACTTC.

This clonotype was recorded a few times. This chain uses TRBV2 with TRBJ1-4, with 8 bases identical to TRBD1. The V segment lost 9 bases and the J segment 5 bases; nucleotides outside the gene matches: 8. Germline V gene data show CDR1 as SNHLY and CDR2 as FYNNEI. This CDR3 contains 14 residues. In DNA, the CDR3 is TGTGCCAGTAGAGAACGACAGGGGAATGAAAAACTGTTTTTT. Its protein is CASRERQGNEKLFF.

This rearrangement joins TRBV27 to TRBJ2-5; possible D gene TRBD1, 6 bases. The CDR3 is 12 amino acids. The germline V and J ends were trimmed by 6 bases and 4 bases, with 9 bases remaining between them. From germline, CDR1 is MNHEY and CDR2 SMNVEV (reference sequence). The CDR3 protein is CASRTQGETQYF. Written as DNA, the CDR3 is TGTGCCAGCAGGACACAGGGAGAGACCCAGTACTTC.

This clonotype was seen only once. The J gene is TRBJ2-7, the V gene TRBV2; 9 bases agree with TRBD1. Germline V lookup: CDR1 SNHLY, CDR2 FYNNEI. V trimming: 5 bases; J trimming: 2 bases; junction bases outside the gene matches: 7. The CDR3 spans 15 residues. CDR3 sequence reads: CASSPTGGATYEQYF. The CDR3 DNA reads as TGTGCCAGCAGTCCTACAGGGGGCGCAACCTACGAGCAGTACTTC.